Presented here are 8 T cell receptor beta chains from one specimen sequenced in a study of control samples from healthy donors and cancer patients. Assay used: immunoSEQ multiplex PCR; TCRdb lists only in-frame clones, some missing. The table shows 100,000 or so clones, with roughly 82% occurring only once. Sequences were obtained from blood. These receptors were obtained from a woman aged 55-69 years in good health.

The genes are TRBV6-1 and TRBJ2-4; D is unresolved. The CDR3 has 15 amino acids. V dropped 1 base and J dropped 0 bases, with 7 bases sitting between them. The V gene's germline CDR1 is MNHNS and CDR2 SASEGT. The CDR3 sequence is CASSEGAVAKNIQYF. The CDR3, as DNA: TGTGCCAGCAGTGAAGGGGCGGTAGCCAAAAACATTCAGTACTTC.

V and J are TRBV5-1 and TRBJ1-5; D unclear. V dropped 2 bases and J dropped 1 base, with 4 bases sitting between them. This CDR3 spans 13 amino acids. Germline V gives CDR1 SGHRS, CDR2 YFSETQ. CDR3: CASSFSSNQPQHF. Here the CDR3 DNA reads TGCGCCAGCAGCTTTTCAAGCAATCAGCCCCAGCATTTT.

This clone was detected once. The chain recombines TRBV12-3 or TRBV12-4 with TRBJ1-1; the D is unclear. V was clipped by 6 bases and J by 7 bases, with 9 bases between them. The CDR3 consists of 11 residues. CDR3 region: CASSQGLEAFF. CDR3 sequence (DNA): TGTGCCAGCAGCCAAGGGCTTGAAGCTTTCTTT.

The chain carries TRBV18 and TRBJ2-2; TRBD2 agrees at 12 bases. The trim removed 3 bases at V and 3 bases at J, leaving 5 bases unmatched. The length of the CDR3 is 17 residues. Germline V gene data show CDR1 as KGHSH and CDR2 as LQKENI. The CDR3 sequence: CASSPSLAGGDTGELFF. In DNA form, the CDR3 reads TGTGCCAGCTCACCGAGCCTAGCGGGAGGGGACACCGGGGAGCTGTTTTTT.

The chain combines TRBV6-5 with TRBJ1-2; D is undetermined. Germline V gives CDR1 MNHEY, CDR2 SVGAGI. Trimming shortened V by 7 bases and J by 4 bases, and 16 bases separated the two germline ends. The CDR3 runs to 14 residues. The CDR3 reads CASTYDWESYGYTF. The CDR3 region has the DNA TGTGCCAGCACCTACGACTGGGAGAGCTATGGCTACACCTTC.

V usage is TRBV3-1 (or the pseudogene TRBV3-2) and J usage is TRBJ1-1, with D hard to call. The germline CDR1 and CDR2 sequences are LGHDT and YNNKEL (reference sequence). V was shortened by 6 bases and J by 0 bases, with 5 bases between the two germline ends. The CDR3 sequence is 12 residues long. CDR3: CASSKVNTEAFF. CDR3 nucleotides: TGTGCCAGCAGTAAAGTGAACACTGAAGCTTTCTTT.

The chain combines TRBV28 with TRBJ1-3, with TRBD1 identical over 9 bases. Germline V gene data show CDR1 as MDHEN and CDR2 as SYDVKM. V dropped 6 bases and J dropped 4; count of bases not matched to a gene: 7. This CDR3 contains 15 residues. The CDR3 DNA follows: TGTGCCAGCAGACTGACAGGGGGAGGGGGAAACACCATATATTTT. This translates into CASRLTGGGGNTIYF.

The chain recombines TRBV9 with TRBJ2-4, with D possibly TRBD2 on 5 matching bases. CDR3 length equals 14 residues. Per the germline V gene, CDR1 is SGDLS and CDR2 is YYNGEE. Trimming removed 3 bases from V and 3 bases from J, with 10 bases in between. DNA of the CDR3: TGTGCCAGCAGCGGTGGACTGGGCAAAAACATTCAGTACTTC. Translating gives CASSGGLGKNIQYF.